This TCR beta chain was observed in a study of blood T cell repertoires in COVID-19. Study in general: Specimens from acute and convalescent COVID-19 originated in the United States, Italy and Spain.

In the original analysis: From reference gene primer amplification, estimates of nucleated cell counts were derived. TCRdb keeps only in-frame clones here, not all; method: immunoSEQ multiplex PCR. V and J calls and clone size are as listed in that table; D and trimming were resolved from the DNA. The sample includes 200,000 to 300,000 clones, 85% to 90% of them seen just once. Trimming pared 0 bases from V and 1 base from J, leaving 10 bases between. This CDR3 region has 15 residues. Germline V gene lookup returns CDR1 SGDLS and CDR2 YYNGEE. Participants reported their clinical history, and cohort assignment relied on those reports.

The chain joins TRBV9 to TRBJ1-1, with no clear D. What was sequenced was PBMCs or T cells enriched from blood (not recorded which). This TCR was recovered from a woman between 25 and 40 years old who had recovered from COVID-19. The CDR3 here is CASSVGRGRNTEAFF. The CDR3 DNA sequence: TGTGCCAGCAGCGTAGGCAGAGGGAGGAACACTGAAGCTTTCTTT. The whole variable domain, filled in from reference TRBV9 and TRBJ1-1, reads DSGVTQTPKHLITATGQRVTLRCSPRSGDLSVYWYQQSLDQGLQFLIQYYNGEERAKGNILERFSAQQFPDLHSELNLSSLELGDSALYFCASSVGRGRNTEAFFGQGTRLTVV.